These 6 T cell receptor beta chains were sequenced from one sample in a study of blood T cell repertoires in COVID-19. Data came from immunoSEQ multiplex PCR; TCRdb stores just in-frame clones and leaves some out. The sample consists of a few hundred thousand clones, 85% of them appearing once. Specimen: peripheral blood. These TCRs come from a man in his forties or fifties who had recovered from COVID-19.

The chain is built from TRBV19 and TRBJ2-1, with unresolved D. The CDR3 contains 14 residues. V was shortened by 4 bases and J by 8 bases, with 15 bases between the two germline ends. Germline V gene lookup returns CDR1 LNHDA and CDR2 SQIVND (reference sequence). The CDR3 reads CASSTYQKADEQFF. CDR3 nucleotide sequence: TGTGCCAGTAGTACCTACCAGAAGGCGGATGAGCAGTTCTTC.

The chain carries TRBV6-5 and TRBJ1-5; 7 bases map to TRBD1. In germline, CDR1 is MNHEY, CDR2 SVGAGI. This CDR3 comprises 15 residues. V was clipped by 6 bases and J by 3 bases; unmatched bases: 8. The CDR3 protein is CASRYRDSPNQPQHF. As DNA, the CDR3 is TGTGCCAGCAGATACAGGGACAGCCCCAATCAGCCCCAGCATTTT.

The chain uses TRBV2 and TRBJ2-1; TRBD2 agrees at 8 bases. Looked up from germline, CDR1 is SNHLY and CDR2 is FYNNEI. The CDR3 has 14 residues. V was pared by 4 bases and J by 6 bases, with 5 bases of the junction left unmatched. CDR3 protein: CASSGGRIPNEQFF. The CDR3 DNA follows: TGTGCCAGCAGTGGCGGGAGGATCCCCAATGAGCAGTTCTTC. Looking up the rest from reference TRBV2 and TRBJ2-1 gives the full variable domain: EPEVTQTPSHQVTQMGQEVILRCVPISNHLYFYWYRQILGQKVEFLVSFYNNEISEKSEIFDDQFSVERPDGSNFTLKIRSTKLEDSAMYFCASSGGRIPNEQFFGPGTRLTVL.

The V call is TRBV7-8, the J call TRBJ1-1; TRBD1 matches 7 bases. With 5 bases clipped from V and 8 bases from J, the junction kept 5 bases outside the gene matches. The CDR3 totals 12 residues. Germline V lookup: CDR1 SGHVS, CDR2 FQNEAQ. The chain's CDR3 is CASSPVRGEAFF. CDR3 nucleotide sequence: TGTGCCAGCAGCCCGGTCAGGGGGGAAGCTTTCTTT.

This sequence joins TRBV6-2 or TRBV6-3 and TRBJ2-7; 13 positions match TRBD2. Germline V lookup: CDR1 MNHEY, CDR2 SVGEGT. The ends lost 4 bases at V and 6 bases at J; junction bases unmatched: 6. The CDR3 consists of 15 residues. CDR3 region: CASSSGTSGMAEQYF. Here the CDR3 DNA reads TGTGCCAGCAGTTCCGGGACTAGCGGGATGGCCGAGCAGTACTTC.

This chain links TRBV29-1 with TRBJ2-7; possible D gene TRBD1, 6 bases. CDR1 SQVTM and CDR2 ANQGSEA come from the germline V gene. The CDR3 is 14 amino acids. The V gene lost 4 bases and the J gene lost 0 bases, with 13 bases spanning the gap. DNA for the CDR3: TGCAGCGTTGCCGGGACACCAACCTCCTACGAGCAGTACTTC. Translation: CSVAGTPTSYEQYF.